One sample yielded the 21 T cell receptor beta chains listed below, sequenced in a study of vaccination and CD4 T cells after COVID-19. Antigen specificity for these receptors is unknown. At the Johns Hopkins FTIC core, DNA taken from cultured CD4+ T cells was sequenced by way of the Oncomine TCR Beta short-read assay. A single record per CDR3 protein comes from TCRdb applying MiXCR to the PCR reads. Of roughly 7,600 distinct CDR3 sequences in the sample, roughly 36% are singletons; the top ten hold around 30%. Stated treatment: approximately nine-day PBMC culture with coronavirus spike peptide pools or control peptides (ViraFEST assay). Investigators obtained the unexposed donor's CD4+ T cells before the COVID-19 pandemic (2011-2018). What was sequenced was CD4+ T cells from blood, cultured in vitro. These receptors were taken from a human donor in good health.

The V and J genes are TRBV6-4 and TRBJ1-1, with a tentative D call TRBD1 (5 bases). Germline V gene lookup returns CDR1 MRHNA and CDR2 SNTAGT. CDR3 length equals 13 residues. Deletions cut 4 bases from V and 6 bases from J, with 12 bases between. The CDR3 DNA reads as TGTGCCAGCAGTGCTGACAGACTCTCTGAAGCTTTCTTT. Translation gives CASSADRLSEAFF.

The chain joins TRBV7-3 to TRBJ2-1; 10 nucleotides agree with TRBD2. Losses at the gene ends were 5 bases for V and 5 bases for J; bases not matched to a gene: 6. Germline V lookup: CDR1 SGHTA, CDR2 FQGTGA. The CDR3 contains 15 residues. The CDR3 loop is CASSAVAGGNNEQFF. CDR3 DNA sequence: TGTGCCAGCAGCGCGGTAGCGGGGGGAAACAATGAGCAGTTCTTC.

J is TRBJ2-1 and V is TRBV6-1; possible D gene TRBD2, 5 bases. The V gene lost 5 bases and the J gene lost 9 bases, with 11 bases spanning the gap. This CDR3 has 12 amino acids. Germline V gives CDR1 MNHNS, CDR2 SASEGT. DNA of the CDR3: TGTGCCAGCAGTCAAGACGGAGGTGAGCAGTTCTTC. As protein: CASSQDGGEQFF.

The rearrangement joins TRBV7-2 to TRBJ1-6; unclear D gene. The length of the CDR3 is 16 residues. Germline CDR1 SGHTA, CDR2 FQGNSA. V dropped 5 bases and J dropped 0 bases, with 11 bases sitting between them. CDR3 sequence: CASSPGPSSYNSPLHF. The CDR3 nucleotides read TGTGCCAGCAGCCCCGGACCGAGCTCCTATAATTCACCCCTCCACTTT.

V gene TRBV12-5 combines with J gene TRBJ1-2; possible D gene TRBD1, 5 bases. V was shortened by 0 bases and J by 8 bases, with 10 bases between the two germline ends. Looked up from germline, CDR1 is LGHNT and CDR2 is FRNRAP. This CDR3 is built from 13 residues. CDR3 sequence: CASGLVHGGGYTF. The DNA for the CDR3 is TGTGCTAGTGGTTTGGTACACGGGGGAGGCTACACCTTC. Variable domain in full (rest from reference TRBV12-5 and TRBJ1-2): DARVTQTPRHKVTEMGQEVTMRCQPILGHNTVFWYRQTMMQGLELLAYFRNRAPLDDSGMPKDRFSAEMPDATLATLKIQPSEPRDSAVYFCASGLVHGGGYTFGSGTRLTVV.

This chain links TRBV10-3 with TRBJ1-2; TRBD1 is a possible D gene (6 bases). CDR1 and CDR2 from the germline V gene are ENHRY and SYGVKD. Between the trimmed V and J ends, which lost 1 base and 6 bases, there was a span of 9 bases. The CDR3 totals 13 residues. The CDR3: CAISEWGADGYTF. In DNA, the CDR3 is TGTGCCATCAGTGAGTGGGGGGCTGATGGCTACACCTTC.

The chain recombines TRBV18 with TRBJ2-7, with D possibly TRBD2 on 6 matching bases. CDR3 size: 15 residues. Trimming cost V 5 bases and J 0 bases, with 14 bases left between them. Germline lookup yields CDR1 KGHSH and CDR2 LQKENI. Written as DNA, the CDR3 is TGTGCCAGCTCAGGAGGGAGTTCCCGCTCCTACGAGCAGTACTTC. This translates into CASSGGSSRSYEQYF.

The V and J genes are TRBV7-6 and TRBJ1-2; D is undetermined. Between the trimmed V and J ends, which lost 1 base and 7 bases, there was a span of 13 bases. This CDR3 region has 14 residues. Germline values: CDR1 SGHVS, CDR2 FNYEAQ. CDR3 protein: CASSLGAGFRGYTF. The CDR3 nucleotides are TGTGCCAGCAGCTTAGGGGCCGGGTTCCGTGGCTACACCTTC. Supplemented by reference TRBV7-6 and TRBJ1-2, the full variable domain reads GAGVSQSPRYKVTKRGQDVALRCDPISGHVSLYWYRQALGQGPEFLTYFNYEAQQDKSGLPNDRFSAERPEGSISTLTIQRTEQRDSAMYRCASSLGAGFRGYTFGSGTRLTVV.

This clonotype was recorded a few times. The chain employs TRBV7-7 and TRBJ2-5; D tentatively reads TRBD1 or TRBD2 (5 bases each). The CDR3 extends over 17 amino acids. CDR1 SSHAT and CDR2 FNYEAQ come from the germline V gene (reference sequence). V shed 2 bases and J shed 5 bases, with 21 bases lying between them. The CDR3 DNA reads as TGTGCCAGCAGCTTAAAGCCGGGACCCCGGGGATGGGAGACCCAGTACTTC. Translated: CASSLKPGPRGWETQYF.

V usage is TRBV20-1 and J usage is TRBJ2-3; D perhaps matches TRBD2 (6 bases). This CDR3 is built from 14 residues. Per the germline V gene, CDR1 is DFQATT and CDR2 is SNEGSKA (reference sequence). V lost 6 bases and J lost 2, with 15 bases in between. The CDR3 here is CSALPGLITDTQYF. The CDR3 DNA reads TGCAGTGCGCTTCCTGGACTAATCACAGATACGCAGTATTTT.

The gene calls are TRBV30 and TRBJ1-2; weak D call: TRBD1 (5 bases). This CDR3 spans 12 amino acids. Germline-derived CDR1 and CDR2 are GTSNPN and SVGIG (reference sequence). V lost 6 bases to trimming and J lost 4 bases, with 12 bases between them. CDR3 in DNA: TGTGCCTGTGGCCACCAGGGCTATGGCTACACCTTC. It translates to CACGHQGYGYTF.

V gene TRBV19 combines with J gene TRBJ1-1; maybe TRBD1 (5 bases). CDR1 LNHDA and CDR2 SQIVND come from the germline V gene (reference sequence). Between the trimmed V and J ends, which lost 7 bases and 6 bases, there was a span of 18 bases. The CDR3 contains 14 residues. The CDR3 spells CASTEDRSSPEAFF. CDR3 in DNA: TGTGCCAGTACTGAAGACAGATCCAGCCCTGAAGCTTTCTTT.

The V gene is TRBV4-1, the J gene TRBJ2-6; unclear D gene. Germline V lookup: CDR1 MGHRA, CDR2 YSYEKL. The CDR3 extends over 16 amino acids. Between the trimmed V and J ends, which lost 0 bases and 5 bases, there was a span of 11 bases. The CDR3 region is CASSQDSTYRANVLTF. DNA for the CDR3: TGCGCCAGCAGCCAAGATAGTACTTACAGGGCCAACGTCCTGACTTTC.

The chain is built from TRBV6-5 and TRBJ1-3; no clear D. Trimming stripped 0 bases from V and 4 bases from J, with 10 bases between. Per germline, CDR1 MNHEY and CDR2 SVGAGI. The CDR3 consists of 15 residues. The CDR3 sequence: CASSYSPRGGNTIYF. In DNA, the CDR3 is TGTGCCAGCAGTTACTCGCCCCGAGGAGGAAACACCATATATTTT.

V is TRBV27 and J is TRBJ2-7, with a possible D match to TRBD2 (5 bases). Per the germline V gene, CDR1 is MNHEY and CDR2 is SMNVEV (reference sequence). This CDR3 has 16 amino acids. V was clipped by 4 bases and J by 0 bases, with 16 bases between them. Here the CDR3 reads CASSSPGRLTSYEQYF. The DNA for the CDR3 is TGTGCCAGCAGTTCCCCTGGGAGACTGACCTCCTACGAGCAGTACTTC.

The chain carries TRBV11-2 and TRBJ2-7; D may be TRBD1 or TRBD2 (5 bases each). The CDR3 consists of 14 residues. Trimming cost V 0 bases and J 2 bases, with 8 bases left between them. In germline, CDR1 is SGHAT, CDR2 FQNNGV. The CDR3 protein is CASSLERGPYEQYF. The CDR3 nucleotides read TGTGCCAGCAGCTTAGAGAGGGGACCCTACGAGCAGTACTTC.

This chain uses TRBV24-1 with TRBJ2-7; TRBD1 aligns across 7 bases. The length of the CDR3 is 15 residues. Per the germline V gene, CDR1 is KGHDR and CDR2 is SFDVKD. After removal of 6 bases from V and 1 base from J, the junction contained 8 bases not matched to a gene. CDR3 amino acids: CATSLHQGESYEQYF. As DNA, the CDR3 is TGTGCCACCAGTCTCCACCAGGGGGAATCCTACGAGCAGTACTTC.

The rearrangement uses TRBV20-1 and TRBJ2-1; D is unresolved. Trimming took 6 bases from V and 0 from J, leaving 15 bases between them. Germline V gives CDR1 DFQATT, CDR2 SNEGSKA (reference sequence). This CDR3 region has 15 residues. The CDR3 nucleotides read TGCAGTGCCCTCTCTGGGCTGAGCTCCTACAATGAGCAGTTCTTC. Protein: CSALSGLSSYNEQFF.

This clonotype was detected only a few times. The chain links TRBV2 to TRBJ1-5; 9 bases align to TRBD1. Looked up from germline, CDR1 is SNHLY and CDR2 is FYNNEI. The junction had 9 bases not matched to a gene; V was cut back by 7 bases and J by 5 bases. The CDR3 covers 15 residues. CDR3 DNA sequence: TGTGCCAGCACCAGGGAGGGACAGGGTGATCAGCCCCAGCATTTT. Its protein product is CASTREGQGDQPQHF.

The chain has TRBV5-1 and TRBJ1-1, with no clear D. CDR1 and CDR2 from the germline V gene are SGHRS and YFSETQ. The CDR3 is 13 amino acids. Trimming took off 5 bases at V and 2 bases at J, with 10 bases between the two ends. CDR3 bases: TGCGCCAGCAGACTCGTCACCAACACTGAAGCTTTCTTT. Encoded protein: CASRLVTNTEAFF.

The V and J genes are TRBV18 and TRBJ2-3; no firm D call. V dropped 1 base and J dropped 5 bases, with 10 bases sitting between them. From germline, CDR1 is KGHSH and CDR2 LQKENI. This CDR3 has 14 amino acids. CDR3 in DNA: TGTGCCAGCTCACCACTAAGAGATAAAGATACGCAGTATTTT. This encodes CASSPLRDKDTQYF.